This TCR beta chain was captured in a study of T cell repertoires in cytomegalovirus infection (dated by TCRdb to the late 2010s). In terms of the full investigation: Recently identified HLA-C-restricted CMV epitopes, whose presentation resists viral immunomodulation, were targeted by peptide stimulations together with well-studied HLA-B-restricted epitopes. Donor HLA type was relevant to the analysis, because carriage of CMV infection together with the matching HLA type was indicated by public TCR beta signatures. The full study reports these points: The ex vivo response was dominated by HLA-C-restricted CMV-specific TCR beta clonotypes, which also provided the single most frequent clonotype in two of eight donors. In both this cohort and an independent roughly 350-donor cohort, the cumulative frequency of public TCR beta family members distinguished carriers of CMV infection plus the relevant HLA type.

In the case of this clonotype: Its antigen is not yet known. Base qualities are not at hand, and no much larger clone is one base apart.

The treatment or condition label of this sample denotes: in vitro stimulation with specific CMV peptide epitopes to enrich CMV-specific T cells. Reading from cysteine to phenylalanine, the CDR3 counts 13 amino acids. The DNA shown is the 39-base CDR3, in frame from base 1. The junction shows trimming of 6 bases on V and 0 bases on J, plus 11 bases between the germline ends. For CDR1 and CDR2, the germline V gene (reference sequence) lists DFQATT and SNEGSKA. Data came from an Illumina HiSeq 1500. In TCRdb, the public reads were trimmed at Q25 with fastp and aligned with MiXCR, with productive beta chains retained. Each entry is one CDR3 protein sequence, shown with its most common DNA and genes. This sample holds approximately 990,000 distinct CDR3 sequences; roughly 30% were observed only once. Of the sample, roughly an eighth falls within the top ten clones.

The V gene is TRBV20-1 and the J gene is TRBJ1-1, with the D gene uncertain. This receptor was taken from a human donor in good health (CMV status not recorded). Some clones in this sample may be carry-over from other donors' samples. Sequenced here: cultured CD8+ T cells from PBMCs, sampled from culture after CMV antigen stimulation. CDR3 reads: CSAKRQMNTEAFF. The DNA sequence is given as TGCAGTGCCAAGAGACAAATGAACACTGAAGCTTTCTTT.